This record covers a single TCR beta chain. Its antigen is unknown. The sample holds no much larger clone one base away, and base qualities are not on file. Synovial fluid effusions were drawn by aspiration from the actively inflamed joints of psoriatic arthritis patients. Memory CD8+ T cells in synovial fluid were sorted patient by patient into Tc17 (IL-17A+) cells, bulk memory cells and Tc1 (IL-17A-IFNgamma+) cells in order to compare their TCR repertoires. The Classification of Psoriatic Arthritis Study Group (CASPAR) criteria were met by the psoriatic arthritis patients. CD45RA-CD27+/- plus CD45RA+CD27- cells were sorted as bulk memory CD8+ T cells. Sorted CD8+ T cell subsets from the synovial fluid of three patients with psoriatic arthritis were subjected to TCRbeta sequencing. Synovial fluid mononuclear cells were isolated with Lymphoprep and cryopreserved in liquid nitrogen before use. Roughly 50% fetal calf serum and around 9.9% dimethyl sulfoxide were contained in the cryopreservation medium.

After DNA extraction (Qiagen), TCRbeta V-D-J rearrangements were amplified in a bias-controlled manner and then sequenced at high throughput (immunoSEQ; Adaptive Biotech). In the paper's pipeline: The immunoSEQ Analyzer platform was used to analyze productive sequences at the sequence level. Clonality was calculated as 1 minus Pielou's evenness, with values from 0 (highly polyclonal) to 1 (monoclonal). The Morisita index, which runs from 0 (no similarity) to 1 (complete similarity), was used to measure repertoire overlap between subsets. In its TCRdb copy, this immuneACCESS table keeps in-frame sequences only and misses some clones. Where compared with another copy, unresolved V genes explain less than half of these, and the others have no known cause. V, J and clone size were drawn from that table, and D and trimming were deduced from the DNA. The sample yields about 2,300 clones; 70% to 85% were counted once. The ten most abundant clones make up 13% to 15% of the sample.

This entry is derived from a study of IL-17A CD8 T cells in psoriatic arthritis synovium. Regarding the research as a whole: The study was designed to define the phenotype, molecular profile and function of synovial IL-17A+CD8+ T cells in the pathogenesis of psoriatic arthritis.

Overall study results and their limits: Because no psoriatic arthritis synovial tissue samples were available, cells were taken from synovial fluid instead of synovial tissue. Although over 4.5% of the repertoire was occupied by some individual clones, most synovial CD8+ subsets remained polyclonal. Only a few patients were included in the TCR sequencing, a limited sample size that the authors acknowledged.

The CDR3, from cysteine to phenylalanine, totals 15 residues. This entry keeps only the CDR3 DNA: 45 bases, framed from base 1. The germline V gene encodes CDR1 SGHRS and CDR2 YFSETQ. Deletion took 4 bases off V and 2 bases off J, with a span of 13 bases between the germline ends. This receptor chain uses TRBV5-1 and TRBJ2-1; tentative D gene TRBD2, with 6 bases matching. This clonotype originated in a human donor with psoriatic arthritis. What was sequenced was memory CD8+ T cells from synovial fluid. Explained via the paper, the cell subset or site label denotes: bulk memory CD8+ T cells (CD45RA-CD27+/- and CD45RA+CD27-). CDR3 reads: CASSPSGLTYNEQFF. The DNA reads TGCGCCAGCAGCCCTTCGGGACTGACCTACAATGAGCAGTTCTTC.